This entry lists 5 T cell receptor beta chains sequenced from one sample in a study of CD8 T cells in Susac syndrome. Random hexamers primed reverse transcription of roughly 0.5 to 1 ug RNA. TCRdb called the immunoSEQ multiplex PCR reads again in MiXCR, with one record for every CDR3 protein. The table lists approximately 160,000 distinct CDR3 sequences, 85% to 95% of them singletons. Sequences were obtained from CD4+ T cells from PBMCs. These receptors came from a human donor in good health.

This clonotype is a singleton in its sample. CDR3 protein: CASSSTGPDTQYF. In nucleotides, the CDR3 is TGTGCCAGCAGCTCTACAGGGCCAGATACGCAGTATTTT. The rearrangement links TRBV7-3 to TRBJ2-3; D possibly corresponds to TRBD1 (6 bases). V lost 4 bases, J lost 4 bases, and 9 bases lay in between. The germline V gene has CDR1 SGHTA and CDR2 FQGTGA. The CDR3 extends over 13 amino acids. Full variable domain (rest looked up from reference TRBV7-3 and TRBJ2-3): GAGVSQTPSNKVTEKGKYVELRCDPISGHTALYWYRQSLGQGPEFLIYFQGTGAADDSGLPNDRFFAVRPEGSVSTLKIQRTERGDSAVYLCASSSTGPDTQYFGPGTRLTVL.

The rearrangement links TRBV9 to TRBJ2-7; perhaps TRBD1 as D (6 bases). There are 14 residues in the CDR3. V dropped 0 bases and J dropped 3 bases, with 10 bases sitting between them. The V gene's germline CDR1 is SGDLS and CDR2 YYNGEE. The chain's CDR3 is CASSVANRDYEQYF. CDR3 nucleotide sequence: TGTGCCAGCAGCGTAGCAAACAGGGACTACGAGCAGTACTTC.

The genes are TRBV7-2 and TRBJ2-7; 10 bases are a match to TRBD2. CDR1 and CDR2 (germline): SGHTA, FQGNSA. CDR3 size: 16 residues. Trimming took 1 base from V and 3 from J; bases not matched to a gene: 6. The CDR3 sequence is CASSLGSGGAGYEQYF. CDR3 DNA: TGTGCCAGCAGCTTAGGGAGCGGGGGGGCAGGCTACGAGCAGTACTTC.

In DNA form, the CDR3 reads TGCGCCAGCAGCTTGGAGGCAGGGGGATTGAGAAAGACCCAGTACTTC. It encodes CASSLEAGGLRKTQYF. The chain carries TRBV5-1 and TRBJ2-5, with TRBD1 matching over 7 bases. V lost 0 bases to trimming and J lost 6 bases; unmatched junction nucleotides: 11. The CDR3 length is 16 residues. Germline V lookup: CDR1 SGHRS, CDR2 YFSETQ. Full variable domain (remainder filled in from reference TRBV5-1 and TRBJ2-5): KAGVTQTPRYLIKTRGQQVTLSCSPISGHRSVSWYQQTPGQGLQFLFEYFSETQRNKGNFPGRFSGRQFSNSRSEMNVSTLELGDSALYLCASSLEAGGLRKTQYFGPGTRLLVL.

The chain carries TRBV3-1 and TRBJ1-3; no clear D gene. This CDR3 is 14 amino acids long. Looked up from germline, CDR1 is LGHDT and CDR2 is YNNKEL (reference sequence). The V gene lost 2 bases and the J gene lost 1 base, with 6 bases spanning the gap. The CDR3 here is CASSQSTSGNTIYF. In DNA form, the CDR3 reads TGTGCCAGCAGCCAATCGACTTCTGGAAACACCATATATTTT.